A selection of T cell receptor beta chains follows, all from one sample in a study of cytomegalovirus exposure and HLA in healthy donors. Sequenced by immunoSEQ multiplex PCR; TCRdb stores in-frame clones only, minus some. This table holds 150,000 to 200,000 clones, about 70% found once. The sequencing sample was made of PBMCs. The receptor source for this set is a woman in her thirties in good health and CMV-seronegative. Each CDR3 is given with its conserved first and last residue. A D gene is named only where the DNA matches it firmly. Size is omitted from some rows. Given values are once, few, many or a class for expanded clones.

d_call	j_call	clone_size	v_call	cdr3_nt	cdr3_aa
TRBD1	TRBJ1-1	-	TRBV5-6	TGTGCCAGCAGCTTGGCCCGACAGGGATTCACTGAAGCTTTCTTT	CASSLARQGFTEAFF
-	TRBJ1-4	-	TRBV5-1	TGCGCCAGCAGCTTGGAACTTAGCCCTAATGAAAAACTGTTTTTT	CASSLELSPNEKLFF
-	TRBJ1-1	-	TRBV5-1	TGCGCCAGCAGCGAGCAGGGTAACACTGAAGCTTTCTTT	CASSEQGNTEAFF
-	TRBJ2-2	-	TRBV7-9	TGTGCCAGCAGCTTACCGGCACGGGGGATTAGCACCGGGGAGCTGTTTTTT	CASSLPARGISTGELFF
TRBD1	TRBJ2-7	-	TRBV27	TGTGCCAGCCTGCGATGGGGACAGGGGGGAGGCGAGCAGTACTTC	CASLRWGQGGGEQYF
TRBD2	TRBJ2-3	-	TRBV9	TGTGCCAGCAGCGTAGCGTGGACTAGCGGGGGCCGCAATACGCAGTATTTT	CASSVAWTSGGRNTQYF
-	TRBJ2-5	few	TRBV4-2	TGTGCCAGCAGTCACGGTGGAGGGGTGGTGCAGTACTTC	CASSHGGGVVQYF
TRBD2	TRBJ2-3	-	TRBV5-8	TGTGCCAGCAGCTTGGAAGGAGGGGAGGGTGGCACAGATACGCAGTATTTT	CASSLEGGEGGTDTQYF
TRBD1	TRBJ2-7	few	TRBV5-6	TGTGCCAGCAGACGTCCAGGGGGCTACGAGCAGTACTTC	CASRRPGGYEQYF
-	TRBJ2-1	-	TRBV29-1	TGCAGCGTCTCCGGGACAAAGTACAATGAGCAGTTCTTC	CSVSGTKYNEQFF
TRBD1	TRBJ1-1	-	TRBV12-5	TGTGCTAGTGCACCGGGACAGGGGGGTTACACTGAAGCTTTCTTT	CASAPGQGGYTEAFF
TRBD1	TRBJ1-6	-	TRBV2	TGTGCCAGCAGGGGACAGGGTGGTAATTCACCCCTCCACTTT	CASRGQGGNSPLHF
TRBD2	TRBJ2-5	-	TRBV5-6	TGTGCCAGCAGCTTGGGTAGCGGGGGGGAAGAAGAGACCCAGTACTTC	CASSLGSGGEEETQYF
TRBD2	TRBJ2-3	-	TRBV9	TGTGCCAGCAGCGTAGTCCCTAGCGGGACCACAGATACGCAGTATTTT	CASSVVPSGTTDTQYF
-	TRBJ2-2	-	TRBV7-2	TGTGCCAGCAGCTTCCGGGGGAGCAGCGCCGGGGAGCTGTTTTTT	CASSFRGSSAGELFF
-	TRBJ1-6	-	TRBV18	TGTGCCAGCTCACCGGGCGACAGTTATAATTCACCCCTCCACTTT	CASSPGDSYNSPLHF
TRBD1	TRBJ1-1	-	TRBV4-1	TGCGCCAGCAGCCAATTCAATACAGGGGGGAACACTGAAGCTTTCTTT	CASSQFNTGGNTEAFF
-	TRBJ2-1	-	TRBV7-2	TGTGCCAGCAGCTCAGGACAGGGGACTAGGAGTGAGCAGTTCTTC	CASSSGQGTRSEQFF
TRBD1	TRBJ1-1	-	TRBV5-5	TGTGCCAGCAGCTTGTTGGCAGGGGGAAACACTGAAGCTTTCTTT	CASSLLAGGNTEAFF
-	TRBJ2-1	-	TRBV6-6	TGTGCCAGCACAGGGGCAGACAATGAGCAGTTCTTC	CASTGADNEQFF
TRBD1	TRBJ2-7	-	TRBV30	TGTGCCTGGAGTCGACAGGGGGCTCCCAACGAGCAGTACTTC	CAWSRQGAPNEQYF
-	TRBJ1-6	-	TRBV28	TGTGCCAGCATTCAACTGGGGCGTCGTTCACCCCTCCACTTT	CASIQLGRRSPLHF
TRBD1	TRBJ1-1	few	TRBV9	TGTGCCAGCAGCGCACCGGGACAGGGTTTGAACACTGAAGCTTTCTTT	CASSAPGQGLNTEAFF
-	TRBJ1-6	-	TRBV4-1	TGCGCCAGCAGCCAGAGCCCACTCCGACGGGTTAATAATTCACCCCTCCACTTT	CASSQSPLRRVNNSPLHF
TRBD1	TRBJ1-1	-	TRBV14	TGTGCCAGCAGCCAAAACCGGGACAGGGTTGTGGGCACTGAAGCTTTCTTT	CASSQNRDRVVGTEAFF
TRBD1	TRBJ2-1	-	TRBV7-8	TGTGCCAGCAGCCCCCGGGACAGCCCCTACAATGAGCAGTTCTTC	CASSPRDSPYNEQFF
TRBD1	TRBJ1-1	-	TRBV5-1	TGCGCCAGCAGCTTCGACAGGGGTCCCCCCGAAGCTTTCTTT	CASSFDRGPPEAFF
TRBD1	TRBJ1-2	-	TRBV9	TGTGCCAGCAGCGTAGGTGAACAGGGGGTTCGGGGCTACACCTTC	CASSVGEQGVRGYTF
-	TRBJ1-5	-	TRBV11-2	TGTGCCAGCAGCCAGGGGTACCGGAGGCCCCAGCATTTT	CASSQGYRRPQHF
-	TRBJ2-1	once	TRBV4-1	TGCGCCAGCAGCCCTGGGGGGGGCCCTATTGGGGAGCAGTTCTTC	CASSPGGGPIGEQFF
TRBD2	TRBJ2-3	-	TRBV27	TGTGCCAGCAGCCAAGACGTGACTAGCGGGGGTTATCCTAGCACAGATACGCAGTATTTT	CASSQDVTSGGYPSTDTQYF
TRBD1	TRBJ1-2	-	TRBV4-1	TGCGCCAGCAGCCAGGCTAGACAGGGGGCAGGTGGCTACACCTTC	CASSQARQGAGGYTF
TRBD2	TRBJ2-7	-	TRBV19	TGTGCCAGTAGTAGCACGGGACTAGCGGACTCCTACGAGCAGTACTTC	CASSSTGLADSYEQYF